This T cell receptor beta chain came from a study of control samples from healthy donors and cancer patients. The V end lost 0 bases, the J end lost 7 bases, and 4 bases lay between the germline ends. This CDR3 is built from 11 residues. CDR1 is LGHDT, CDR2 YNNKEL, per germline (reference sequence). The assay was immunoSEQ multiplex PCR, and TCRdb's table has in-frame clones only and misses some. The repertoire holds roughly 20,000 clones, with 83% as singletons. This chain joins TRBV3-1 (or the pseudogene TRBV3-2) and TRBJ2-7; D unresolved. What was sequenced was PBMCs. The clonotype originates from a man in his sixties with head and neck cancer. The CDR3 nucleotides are TGTGCCAGCAGCCAAGAGAAAGAGCAGTACTTC. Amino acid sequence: CASSQEKEQYF.